This T cell receptor beta chain comes out of a study of cytomegalovirus exposure and HLA in healthy donors. This clone was recorded only once. Its cognate antigen is unknown. The study, taken as a whole, reports: Cytomegalovirus-associated status was assigned to some 180 TCR beta chains. There were some public TCRs occurring in many donors, but most TCR sequences were rare. Reports indicated that the classifier achieved high specificity and sensitivity in diagnosing cytomegalovirus status.

TCRdb keeps only in-frame clones here, not all; method: immunoSEQ multiplex PCR. This sample yields over 45,000 clones, of which just over 85% are seen a single time; about 7% belongs to the top ten. V lost 8 bases, J lost 1 base, and 6 bases lay in between. Per germline, CDR1 MGHDK and CDR2 SYGVNS. The CDR3 has 13 residues. The sequencing sample was made of PBMCs. This chain joins TRBV25-1 and TRBJ2-6, with no clear D. The origin of this receptor is a woman in her thirties in good health and CMV-seronegative. Here the CDR3 DNA reads TGTGCCAGCGGTAGATCTGGGGCCAACGTCCTGACTTTC. The encoded protein is CASGRSGANVLTF.